These T cell receptor beta chains were read from a single sample in a study of cytomegalovirus exposure and HLA in healthy donors. This table comes from immunoSEQ multiplex PCR, and its TCRdb copy is limited to in-frame clones, with some not included. The table includes over 200,000 clones, 60% to 80% detected once. The source material was PBMCs. Source of these receptors: a woman aged 25 to 39 in good health and CMV-seronegative. Each CDR3 is given with its conserved first and last residue. A D gene is named only where the DNA matches it firmly. The size entry is marked missing in some rows and otherwise reads once, few, many or a size class.

V: TRBV5-1
size: -
J: TRBJ1-1
D: -
DNA: TGCGCCAGCAGCCCGCTAACTCCAGGGAACACTGAAGCTTTCTTT
CDR3: CASSPLTPGNTEAFF

V: TRBV19
size: -
J: TRBJ2-1
D: TRBD2
DNA: TGTGCCAGTAGTATAGATTCACCACTAGCGGCTTCCCACAATGAGCAGTTCTTC
CDR3: CASSIDSPLAASHNEQFF

V: TRBV6-5
size: -
J: TRBJ2-3
D: TRBD2
DNA: TGTGCCACCCAGCGGGACCTCATGGATACGCAGTATTTT
CDR3: CATQRDLMDTQYF

V: TRBV6-5
size: -
J: TRBJ1-2
D: TRBD1
DNA: TGTGCCAGCAGCTGGGACAGGGGCTATGGCTACACCTTC
CDR3: CASSWDRGYGYTF

V: TRBV7-6
size: -
J: TRBJ2-1
D: TRBD2
DNA: TGTGCCAGCAGCTTAAATCCTAGCGGGGGGAATGAGCAGTTCTTC
CDR3: CASSLNPSGGNEQFF

V: TRBV7-2
size: -
J: TRBJ1-3
D: TRBD1
DNA: TGTGCCAGCAGCCTTCAGGGGGGTTCTGGAAACACCATATATTTT
CDR3: CASSLQGGSGNTIYF

V: TRBV7-9
size: -
J: TRBJ1-6
D: -
DNA: TGTGCCAGCAGCCCAGGGGTCTCCTATAATTCACCCCTCCACTTT
CDR3: CASSPGVSYNSPLHF

V: TRBV30
size: -
J: TRBJ2-2
D: TRBD1
DNA: TGTGCCTGGACTCCTGGGGACAGCCACACCGGGGAGCTGTTTTTT
CDR3: CAWTPGDSHTGELFF

V: TRBV14
size: -
J: TRBJ2-1
D: -
DNA: TGTGCCAGCAGCCAAGGTCGGGGGAATGAGCAGTTCTTC
CDR3: CASSQGRGNEQFF

V: TRBV6-5
size: -
J: TRBJ1-2
D: -
DNA: TGTGCCAGCAGTTACGCGGCCAGCCCCTATGGCTACACCTTC
CDR3: CASSYAASPYGYTF

V: TRBV7-9
size: -
J: TRBJ2-7
D: -
DNA: TGTTCCAGCAGCTTAGGCGGGACTTTCGAGCAGTACTTC
CDR3: CSSSLGGTFEQYF

V: TRBV2
size: -
J: TRBJ2-2
D: -
DNA: TGTGCCAGCAGTGATCGGCAGGGTGTCGTCGGGGAGCTGTTTTTT
CDR3: CASSDRQGVVGELFF

V: TRBV29-1
size: -
J: TRBJ2-2
D: -
DNA: TGCAGCGTTATACAATCGGGGGTCCCCGGGGAGCTGTTTTTT
CDR3: CSVIQSGVPGELFF

V: TRBV7-9
size: -
J: TRBJ2-1
D: TRBD1
DNA: TGTTCCAGCAGCCCCTCGACAGGGGAGATCAATGAGCAGTTCTTC
CDR3: CSSSPSTGEINEQFF

V: TRBV7-3
size: -
J: TRBJ2-1
D: -
DNA: TGTGCCAGCAGCTTAGCGGATCTTGGTGAGCAGTTCTTC
CDR3: CASSLADLGEQFF

V: TRBV6-1
size: few
J: TRBJ2-7
D: -
DNA: TGTGCCAGCAGTTTGGAGGGATGGCAGTACTTC
CDR3: CASSLEGWQYF

V: TRBV6-6
size: -
J: TRBJ2-7
D: TRBD1
DNA: TGTGCCAGCGACTGGACAGGGGGACCCAACGAGCAGTACTTC
CDR3: CASDWTGGPNEQYF

V: TRBV5-1
size: -
J: TRBJ2-7
D: TRBD1
DNA: TGCGCCAGCAGGGCGGGACAGGGGGTAACCTACGAGCAGTACTTC
CDR3: CASRAGQGVTYEQYF

V: TRBV30
size: few
J: TRBJ2-3
D: TRBD2
DNA: TGTGCCTGGAGGGGACTAGCATCAGATACGCAGTATTTT
CDR3: CAWRGLASDTQYF

V: TRBV30
size: -
J: TRBJ2-1
D: TRBD2
DNA: TGTGCCTGTACTAGCGGAACCTACAATGAGCAGTTCTTC
CDR3: CACTSGTYNEQFF

V: TRBV7-8
size: -
J: TRBJ1-5
D: -
DNA: TGTGCCAGCAGCTTAGCTGTCCAAGGAGACGACCGGTATAGCAATCAGCCCCAGCATTTT
CDR3: CASSLAVQGDDRYSNQPQHF

V: TRBV30
size: once
J: TRBJ2-3
D: TRBD2
DNA: TGTGCCTGGAGTGCCCATATCATCAGCGGGAAAAAGGCAGATACGCAGTATTTT
CDR3: CAWSAHIISGKKADTQYF

V: TRBV7-6
size: once
J: TRBJ2-7
D: -
DNA: TGTGCCAGCAGCTCCACGACAGGAGCCTCTTACGAGCAGTACTTC
CDR3: CASSSTTGASYEQYF

V: TRBV15
size: few
J: TRBJ2-7
D: -
DNA: TGTGCCATCCCAACCCAGGCCGGGCAGTACTTC
CDR3: CAIPTQAGQYF

V: TRBV5-6
size: -
J: TRBJ2-3
D: -
DNA: TGTGCCAGCAGCTTCTACCCTAGCGGCACAGATACGCAGTATTTT
CDR3: CASSFYPSGTDTQYF

V: TRBV7-9
size: once
J: TRBJ1-5
D: -
DNA: TGTTCCAGCAGCTTAGCCAGATATCAGCCCCAGCATTTT
CDR3: CSSSLARYQPQHF

V: TRBV2
size: -
J: TRBJ1-2
D: TRBD1
DNA: TGTGCCAGCAGCCAAGGACAGGGCGAGGATGGCTACACCTTC
CDR3: CASSQGQGEDGYTF

V: TRBV4-1
size: -
J: TRBJ2-7
D: -
DNA: TGCGCCAGCAGCCATAAACCTCAGGGTGGCGAGCAGTACTTC
CDR3: CASSHKPQGGEQYF

V: TRBV9
size: -
J: TRBJ2-3
D: -
DNA: TGTGCCAGCAGCGTAGACCGCGCGAGCACAGATACGCAGTATTTT
CDR3: CASSVDRASTDTQYF

V: TRBV6-1
size: -
J: TRBJ2-3
D: TRBD2
DNA: TGTGCCAGCAGTCGGACTAGCGACTCAGATACGCAGTATTTT
CDR3: CASSRTSDSDTQYF

V: TRBV5-1
size: -
J: TRBJ2-3
D: -
DNA: TGCGCCAGCAGCTTGTTAATAGCGGCCCCAGCGACAGATACGCAGTATTTT
CDR3: CASSLLIAAPATDTQYF

V: TRBV29-1
size: few
J: TRBJ2-2
D: TRBD1
DNA: TGCAGCGTTGCTTTTCCTCGACAGGGAAACACCGGGGAGCTGTTTTTT
CDR3: CSVAFPRQGNTGELFF

V: TRBV15
size: -
J: TRBJ1-2
D: -
DNA: TGTGCCACCAGCAGAGATCGGCAGGATAGTGGCTACACCTTC
CDR3: CATSRDRQDSGYTF

V: TRBV6-1
size: few
J: TRBJ2-3
D: -
DNA: TGTGCCAGCAGTGAAGGATATGGGGGGGATACGCAGTATTTT
CDR3: CASSEGYGGDTQYF

V: TRBV5-1
size: once
J: TRBJ2-7
D: TRBD2
DNA: TGCGCCAGCAGCTTGGACCTAGCGGGAGACCAACTTCCCTACGAGCAGTACTTC
CDR3: CASSLDLAGDQLPYEQYF

V: TRBV6-5
size: -
J: TRBJ2-1
D: -
DNA: TGTGCCAGCAGTTACTCAGGGGGGGGGAGGAATGAGCAGTTCTTC
CDR3: CASSYSGGGRNEQFF

V: TRBV5-4
size: -
J: TRBJ2-3
D: TRBD2
DNA: TGTGCCAGCAGCTTGCCTAGCGGGAGGGTGGGAAGCACAGATACGCAGTATTTT
CDR3: CASSLPSGRVGSTDTQYF

V: TRBV5-4
size: few
J: TRBJ1-5
D: TRBD1
DNA: TGTGCCAGCGCCCCCGGGACAGGGCTTCAGCCCCAGCATTTT
CDR3: CASAPGTGLQPQHF

V: TRBV4-2
size: -
J: TRBJ2-2
D: -
DNA: TGTGCCAGCAGCCAAATTGACATAAACACCGGGGAGCTGTTTTTT
CDR3: CASSQIDINTGELFF

V: TRBV11-2
size: -
J: TRBJ2-5
D: -
DNA: TGTGCCAGCAGCTTAGCTGTACGTATCACTCAAGAGACCCAGTACTTC
CDR3: CASSLAVRITQETQYF

V: TRBV9
size: -
J: TRBJ2-1
D: TRBD2
DNA: TGTGCCAGCAGCGTAGCGGGGGGACTTGAGCAGTTCTTC
CDR3: CASSVAGGLEQFF

V: TRBV11-3
size: -
J: TRBJ2-5
D: TRBD2
DNA: TGTGCCAGCAGCTACCTCCGGGGGGTCCAAGAGACCCAGTACTTC
CDR3: CASSYLRGVQETQYF

V: TRBV6-6
size: -
J: TRBJ2-7
D: TRBD1
DNA: TGTGCCAGCAGACCTGACAGGGTTCTCTACGAGCAGTACTTC
CDR3: CASRPDRVLYEQYF

V: TRBV6-5
size: -
J: TRBJ2-2
D: -
DNA: TGTGCCAGCAGTTACTCGATCACTCACACCGGGGAGCTGTTTTTT
CDR3: CASSYSITHTGELFF

V: TRBV6-5
size: -
J: TRBJ2-1
D: -
DNA: TGTGCCACCCGGACTGACTCCTACAATGAGCAGTTCTTC
CDR3: CATRTDSYNEQFF

V: TRBV11-2
size: -
J: TRBJ2-7
D: TRBD2
DNA: TGTGCCAGCAGCTTAGGGGGCAGCGGGGGCTACGAGCAGTACTTC
CDR3: CASSLGGSGGYEQYF

V: TRBV9
size: -
J: TRBJ2-5
D: TRBD1
DNA: TGTGCCAGCAGCTACCGGGACAGGGAAGTGGAGACCCAGTACTTC
CDR3: CASSYRDREVETQYF

V: TRBV6-6
size: few
J: TRBJ2-2
D: -
DNA: TGTGCCAGCAGTTACTCGTTACTGACCGGGGAGCTGTTTTTT
CDR3: CASSYSLLTGELFF